The 10 T cell receptor beta chains below all came from one sample that was sequenced in a study of technical replicates of blood from four donors. The repertoire was sequenced with immunoSEQ multiplex PCR; TCRdb's copy has only in-frame clones and lacks some. The sample has tens of thousands of clones; roughly 88% are singletons. The sequencing sample was made of PBMCs. The receptors stem from a human donor in good health. Some clones in this sample may be carry-over from other donors' samples.

Written as DNA, the CDR3 is TGTGCCAGCAGCCTGGGACAGGGACACAATGAGCAGTTCTTC. This sequence encodes CASSLGQGHNEQFF. The chain recombines TRBV7-3 with TRBJ2-1; 9 positions agree with TRBD1. Germline CDR1 reads SGHTA; CDR2 reads FQGTGA. This CDR3 contains 14 residues. J gave up 5 bases and V 5 bases, and 4 bases lay outside the gene matches.

The rearrangement joins TRBV10-3 to TRBJ1-1; TRBD1 is a possible D gene (6 bases). Deletions cut 0 bases from V and 1 base from J, with 12 bases between. The CDR3 covers 16 residues. Germline CDR1 and CDR2: ENHRY and SYGVKD. The CDR3 coding sequence is TGTGCCATCAGTGAGTCTAGAAGGACAGAGAACACTGAAGCTTTCTTT. Translating it yields CAISESRRTENTEAFF.

This clone was seen a single time. This rearrangement joins TRBV7-3 to TRBJ2-2; D call uncertain. The CDR3 sequence is 12 residues long. CDR1 SGHTA and CDR2 FQGTGA come from the germline V gene. Trimming took 6 bases from V and 8 from J, leaving 10 bases between them. The CDR3 DNA sequence: TGTGCCAGCAGTGTCCGGTCGGGGGAGCTGTTTTTT. Its translation: CASSVRSGELFF.

CDR3 DNA sequence: TGTGCCAGCAGCCCTCAGGGGACAGCCTACGAGCAGTACTTC. It is translated as CASSPQGTAYEQYF. The chain employs TRBV7-2 and TRBJ2-7; 7 positions match TRBD1. The CDR3 is 14 amino acids. Looked up from germline, CDR1 is SGHTA and CDR2 is FQGNSA. J gave up 2 bases and V 5 bases, and 6 bases lay outside the gene matches.

The rearrangement uses TRBV4-2 and TRBJ2-1; possible D gene TRBD2, 6 bases. Germline V gene lookup returns CDR1 LGHNA and CDR2 YNFKEQ. V lost 4 bases to trimming and J lost 0 bases, with 13 bases between them. The CDR3 runs 16 residues. CDR3 coding DNA: TGTGCCAGCAGCCGAGCGGGCGTTCTCTCCTACAATGAGCAGTTCTTC. It encodes CASSRAGVLSYNEQFF.

The chain joins TRBV4-3 to TRBJ2-2; the match to TRBD2 covers 8 bases. The CDR3 extends over 16 amino acids. J lost 2 bases, V lost 4 bases, and 6 bases had no gene match. The germline V gene has CDR1 LGHNA and CDR2 YSLEER. Written as DNA, the CDR3 is TGCGCCAGCAGCCGAGCGGGAGTTCTAAACACCGGGGAGCTGTTTTTT. This translates into CASSRAGVLNTGELFF.

V is TRBV5-1 and J is TRBJ2-7; tentatively, D is TRBD1 (6 bases). Trimming pared 0 bases from V and 6 bases from J, leaving 10 bases between. CDR3 size: 13 residues. In germline, CDR1 is SGHRS, CDR2 YFSETQ. The CDR3 DNA is TGCGCCAGCAGCTTGGGGGGGCAACTCGAGCAGTACTTC. It codes for CASSLGGQLEQYF.

The chain couples TRBV5-1 to TRBJ2-2; D is perhaps TRBD2 (6 bases). The V end lost 4 bases, the J end lost 7 bases, and 17 bases lay between the germline ends. Looked up from germline, CDR1 is SGHRS and CDR2 is YFSETQ. The CDR3 covers 15 residues. The CDR3, as DNA: TGCGCCAGCAGCCTTGGGCTAGCGTTTGTCGGGGAGCTGTTTTTT. Amino acids: CASSLGLAFVGELFF. The whole variable domain, remainder taken from reference TRBV5-1 and TRBJ2-2, is KAGVTQTPRYLIKTRGQQVTLSCSPISGHRSVSWYQQTPGQGLQFLFEYFSETQRNKGNFPGRFSGRQFSNSRSEMNVSTLELGDSALYLCASSLGLAFVGELFFGEGSRLTVL.

This clone was counted many times. The J gene is TRBJ2-6, the V gene TRBV4-3, with 7 positions matching TRBD2. V was clipped by 2 bases and J by 0 bases; unmatched bases: 4. The CDR3 runs to 17 residues. Germline CDR1 LGHNA, CDR2 YSLEER. The CDR3 sequence: CASSQPSSGSGANVLTF. The CDR3 coding sequence is TGCGCCAGCAGCCAACCTTCTAGCGGCTCTGGGGCCAACGTCCTGACTTTC.

The rearrangement uses TRBV6-1 and TRBJ2-2; 12 positions agree with TRBD2. The V gene's germline CDR1 is MNHNS and CDR2 SASEGT. The CDR3 is 15 residues long. The ends lost 6 bases at V and 4 bases at J; junction bases unmatched: 3. The CDR3 protein is CASSPSGGATGELFF. The CDR3 DNA sequence: TGTGCCAGCAGCCCTAGCGGGGGGGCCACCGGGGAGCTGTTTTTT.